This TCR beta chain derives from a study of T cell repertoires and Cas9 in healthy adults. Trimming took off 1 base at V and 5 bases at J, with 17 bases between the two ends. The CDR3 runs 16 residues. Germline V gene sequence: CDR1 SEHNR, CDR2 FQNEAQ (reference sequence). Sequencing was performed with immunoSEQ multiplex PCR; in TCRdb, only in-frame clones are kept and a portion is missing. The sample records more than 13,000 clones, approximately 88% being singletons. Sequences were obtained from Tregs (CD4+, CD25+, CD127-, CD137-, CD154-) from PBMCs; culture status not recorded. The chain couples TRBV7-9 to TRBJ1-2, with D maybe TRBD1 (5 bases). The receptor was isolated from a human donor in good health. CDR3 loop: CASSLGGGGTIYGYTF. CDR3 nucleotides: TGTGCCAGCAGCTTAGGGGGCGGAGGGACTATATATGGCTACACCTTC.